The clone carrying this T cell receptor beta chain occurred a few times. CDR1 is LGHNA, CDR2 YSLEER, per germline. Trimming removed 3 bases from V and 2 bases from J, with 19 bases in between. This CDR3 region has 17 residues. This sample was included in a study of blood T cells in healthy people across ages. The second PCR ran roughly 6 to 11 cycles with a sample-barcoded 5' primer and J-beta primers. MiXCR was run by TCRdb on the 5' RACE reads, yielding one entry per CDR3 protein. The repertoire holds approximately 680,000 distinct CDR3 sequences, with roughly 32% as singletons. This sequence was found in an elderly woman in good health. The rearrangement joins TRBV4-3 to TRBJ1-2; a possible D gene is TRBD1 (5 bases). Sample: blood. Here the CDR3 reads CASSQDGVGGRNYGYTF. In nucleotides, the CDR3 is TGCGCCAGCAGCCAGGATGGGGTTGGGGGTCGGAACTATGGCTACACCTTC.